The entry below describes one TCR beta chain. The antigen remains undetermined. Germline trimming cut 6 bases from V and 3 bases from J; bases unmatched to any gene: 5. The CDR3 has 14 residues. CDR1 is KGHSH, CDR2 LQKENI, per germline. The data stem from a study of CD8 T cells in Susac syndrome. Whole-study findings and limits: When the CD4+ T cell repertoires of patients with Susac syndrome were examined, they did not show any clonal expansion.

The RNA input was about 0.5 to 1 ug, and it was reverse transcribed with random hexamers. With immunoSEQ multiplex PCR, TCR beta CDR3 was amplified across 54 Vbeta and 13 Jbeta. TCRdb recomputed calls from the immunoSEQ multiplex PCR reads with MiXCR, one row per CDR3 protein. Of under 200,000 distinct CDR3 sequences listed, roughly 95% are singletons. The study sequenced TCR beta in blood CD8+ and CD4+ T cells. Input material: CD4+ T cells from PBMCs. The chain uses TRBV18 and TRBJ1-2, with 9 bases lining up with TRBD1. This clonotype originated in a human donor with Susac syndrome. The CDR3 reads CASSDRTGDYGYTF. DNA of the CDR3: TGTGCCAGCTCCGACCGGACAGGGGACTATGGCTACACCTTC.